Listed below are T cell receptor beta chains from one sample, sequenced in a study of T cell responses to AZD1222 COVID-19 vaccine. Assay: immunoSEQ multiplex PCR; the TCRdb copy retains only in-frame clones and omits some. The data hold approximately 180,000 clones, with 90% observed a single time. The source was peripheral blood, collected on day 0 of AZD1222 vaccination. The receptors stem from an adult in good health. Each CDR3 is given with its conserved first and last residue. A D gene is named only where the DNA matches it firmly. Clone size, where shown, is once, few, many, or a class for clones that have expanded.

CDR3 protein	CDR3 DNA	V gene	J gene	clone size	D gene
CASSPYSTTGELFF	TGTGCCAGCAGCCCCTACAGTACCACCGGGGAGCTGTTTTTT	TRBV7-8	TRBJ2-2	.	.
CASSTGLAGGFAGNEQFF	TGCGCCAGCAGCACGGGACTAGCGGGGGGGTTTGCTGGGAATGAGCAGTTCTTC	TRBV5-1	TRBJ2-1	.	TRBD2
CASSLEWRADTQYF	TGTGCCAGCAGCTTGGAGTGGCGAGCAGATACGCAGTATTTT	TRBV5-5	TRBJ2-3	.	.
CASSIERRGSPLHF	TGTGCCAGTAGTATCGAGCGCCGGGGTTCACCCCTCCACTTT	TRBV19	TRBJ1-6	.	.
CASSLGIGSDEQFF	TGTGCCAGCAGCTTAGGGATAGGTTCCGATGAGCAGTTCTTC	TRBV7-2	TRBJ2-1	.	.
CASSLEGVALNTDTQYF	TGTGCCAGCAGCTTAGAGGGGGTAGCCTTAAACACAGATACGCAGTATTTT	TRBV7-2	TRBJ2-3	.	.
CASSKPRSTGVADTQYF	TGCGCCAGCAGCAAACCCCGCTCGACAGGGGTGGCAGATACGCAGTATTTT	TRBV23-1	TRBJ2-3	.	TRBD1
CASSTGIGNQPQHF	TGTGCCAGCAGCACAGGGATTGGGAATCAGCCCCAGCATTTT	TRBV5-8	TRBJ1-5	few	.
CATRRGQGSYEQYF	TGTGCCACCCGACGGGGACAGGGATCCTACGAGCAGTACTTC	TRBV6-5	TRBJ2-7	.	TRBD1
CASSQTGGGYTF	TGTGCCAGCAGCCAGACAGGCGGAGGCTACACCTTC	TRBV11-2	TRBJ1-2	.	.
CASSIGGQGRAEAFF	TGTGCCAGTAGTATAGGTGGACAGGGGAGGGCTGAAGCTTTCTTT	TRBV19	TRBJ1-1	.	TRBD1
CASAGQRGNTIYF	TGTGCCAGCGCCGGACAGAGAGGGAACACCATATATTTT	TRBV2	TRBJ1-3	.	.
CASSSLSGGSTGELFF	TGTGCCAGCAGTTCCCTCTCCGGGGGAAGCACCGGGGAGCTGTTTTTT	TRBV6-2/TRBV6-3	TRBJ2-2	.	.
CASSSERGQETQYF	TGTGCCAGCTCATCAGAGCGGGGCCAAGAGACCCAGTACTTC	TRBV18	TRBJ2-5	few	TRBD2
CASGTSGGAGQFF	TGTGCCTCTGGGACTAGCGGGGGGGCTGGGCAGTTCTTC	TRBV19	TRBJ2-1	.	TRBD2
CAWSTGLSTDTQYF	TGTGCCTGGAGTACAGGTTTAAGCACAGATACGCAGTATTTT	TRBV30	TRBJ2-3	.	.
CAWSLGQKQGSNQPQHF	TGTGCCTGGAGTCTGGGCCAAAAACAGGGGAGCAATCAGCCCCAGCATTTT	TRBV30	TRBJ1-5	.	TRBD1
CASSQDINQPQHF	TGTGCCAGCAGCCAAGATATCAATCAGCCCCAGCATTTT	TRBV3-1/TRBV3-2	TRBJ1-5	.	.
CASSAGSGEGNEQFF	TGTGCCAGCAGCGCCGGGTCAGGGGAGGGCAATGAGCAGTTCTTC	TRBV11-3	TRBJ2-1	.	.
CASSQDHGPSGNEQFF	TGCGCCAGCAGCCAAGATCACGGCCCCTCTGGAAATGAGCAGTTCTTC	TRBV4-3	TRBJ2-1	.	.
CASSLGTPAAFF	TGTGCCAGCAGTTTAGGAACACCGGCTGCTTTCTTT	TRBV6-5	TRBJ1-1	.	.
CASSLDPRGWINEQFF	TGTGCCAGCAGCTTGGACCCCAGGGGCTGGATTAATGAGCAGTTCTTC	TRBV5-4	TRBJ2-1	.	.
CASSIGGQQYNSPLHF	TGTGCCAGTAGTATAGGGGGACAGCAATATAATTCACCCCTCCACTTT	TRBV19	TRBJ1-6	.	TRBD1
CASSSTGSNQPQHF	TGTGCCAGCAGCTCTACAGGGAGCAATCAGCCCCAGCATTTT	TRBV5-4	TRBJ1-5	.	.
CASSRRTPNTGELFF	TGTGCCAGCAGCCGACGGACCCCGAACACCGGGGAGCTGTTTTTT	TRBV3-1/TRBV3-2	TRBJ2-2	.	.
CASRVYVAQYF	TGTGCCAGCAGGGTGTACGTGGCGCAGTACTTC	TRBV6-5	TRBJ2-7	.	.
CASSSGQGSYEQYF	TGCGCCAGCAGCTCGGGACAGGGGTCCTACGAGCAGTACTTC	TRBV5-1	TRBJ2-7	.	TRBD1
CASSSSPGLYSYEQYF	TGTGCCAGCAGCTCGTCACCGGGACTCTACTCCTACGAGCAGTACTTC	TRBV5-4	TRBJ2-7	once	.
CASSYSYGESYEQYF	TGTGCCAGCAGTTACTCGTATGGGGAGTCCTACGAGCAGTACTTC	TRBV6-5	TRBJ2-7	.	.